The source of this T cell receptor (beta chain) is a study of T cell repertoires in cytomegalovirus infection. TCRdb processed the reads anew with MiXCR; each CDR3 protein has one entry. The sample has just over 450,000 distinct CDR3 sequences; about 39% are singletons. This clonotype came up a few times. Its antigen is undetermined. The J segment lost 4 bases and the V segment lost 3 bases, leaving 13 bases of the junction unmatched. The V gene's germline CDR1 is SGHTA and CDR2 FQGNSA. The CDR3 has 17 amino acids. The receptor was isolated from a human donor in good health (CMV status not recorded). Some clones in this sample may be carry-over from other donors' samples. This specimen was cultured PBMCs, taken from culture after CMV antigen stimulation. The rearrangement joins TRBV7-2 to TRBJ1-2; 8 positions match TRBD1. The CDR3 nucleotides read TGTGCCAGCAGCTTGCAAGCCAGGGACAGGTCCCTCTATGGCTACACCTTC. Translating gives CASSLQARDRSLYGYTF.